These T cell receptor beta chains were read from a single sample in a study of blood T cell repertoires in COVID-19. The assay was immunoSEQ multiplex PCR, and TCRdb's table has in-frame clones only and misses some. The sample has about 100,000 clones, around 85% seen once. Sequenced sample: peripheral blood. The receptors shown here come from a middle-aged man with active or convalescent COVID-19. The CDR3 runs from the conserved cysteine through the conserved F or W. The order of the fields is J gene, D gene, V gene, clone size, CDR3 DNA, CDR3 protein. The D gene is left open where the match is weak. Clone size, where shown, is once, few, many, or a class for clones that have expanded.

TRBJ2-3	NA	TRBV18	NA	TGTGCCAGCTCACCTTTGGCGGGAACTAGCACAGATACGCAGTATTTT	CASSPLAGTSTDTQYF
TRBJ2-1	NA	TRBV5-1	NA	TGCGCCAGCAGCTTGGTGGCTAGTAACAATGAGCAGTTCTTC	CASSLVASNNEQFF
TRBJ1-1	NA	TRBV5-1	NA	TGCGCCAGCAGCTTGGCCGGGAGAGCGACGAACACTGAAGCTTTCTTT	CASSLAGRATNTEAFF
TRBJ1-4	NA	TRBV5-3	NA	TGTGCCAGAAACCGACCAAAGGAGAGTGAAAAACTGTTTTTT	CARNRPKESEKLFF
TRBJ1-1	NA	TRBV5-8	NA	TGTGCCAGCAGCGTGCGGGGGAACACTGAAGCTTTCTTT	CASSVRGNTEAFF
TRBJ2-2	TRBD1	TRBV11-3	NA	TGTGCCAGCAGCTGGGGACAGGGGGACACCGGGGAGCTGTTTTTT	CASSWGQGDTGELFF
TRBJ2-3	TRBD2	TRBV24-1	NA	TGTGCCACCAGTGTCGGGACTAGCGGGAGAGCAGATACGCAGTATTTT	CATSVGTSGRADTQYF
TRBJ1-3	TRBD1	TRBV6-5	NA	TGTGCCAGCAGTCGGGACAGGGGGTTTGGAAACACCATATATTTT	CASSRDRGFGNTIYF
TRBJ2-5	NA	TRBV7-8	NA	TGTGCCAGCAGCTTATTCGGGGCGGGGGAGACCCAGTACTTC	CASSLFGAGETQYF
TRBJ2-3	NA	TRBV6-1	NA	TGTGCCAGCAGTGACCGTTCGGGGTCCACAGATACGCAGTATTTT	CASSDRSGSTDTQYF
TRBJ2-2	NA	TRBV5-4	once	TGTGCCAGCAGCTTGGGCGGTGGGAACACCGGGGAGCTGTTTTTT	CASSLGGGNTGELFF
TRBJ2-2	TRBD1	TRBV2	NA	TGTGCCAGCAGTGAGCAGGGGGCAACCGGGGAGCTGTTTTTT	CASSEQGATGELFF
TRBJ1-5	NA	TRBV27	NA	TGTGCCAGCAGTTCAGGAGGTTTGAGCAATCAGCCCCAGCATTTT	CASSSGGLSNQPQHF
TRBJ1-3	NA	TRBV3-1/TRBV3-2	NA	TGTGCCAGCAGCCAACAGGGCTCATCCGGAAACACCATATATTTT	CASSQQGSSGNTIYF
TRBJ1-5	TRBD1	TRBV16	NA	TGTGCCAGCAGCCATCGGACAGGGTCTCAGCCCCAGCATTTT	CASSHRTGSQPQHF
TRBJ1-3	NA	TRBV7-9	NA	TGTGCCAGCAGCCGCGCCGGCGGGAACTCTGGAAACACCATATATTTT	CASSRAGGNSGNTIYF
TRBJ1-2	NA	TRBV19	once	TGTGCCAGTAGCACCTCCGGGGGGTATGGCTACACCTTC	CASSTSGGYGYTF
TRBJ2-7	TRBD2	TRBV6-5	NA	TGTGCCAGCAGACGGACTAGCGGGTTCTACGAGCAGTACTTC	CASRRTSGFYEQYF
TRBJ2-1	NA	TRBV7-9	NA	TGTGCCAGCAGCTTAGCGTACAGGGGAGGTGAGCAGTTCTTC	CASSLAYRGGEQFF
TRBJ2-3	NA	TRBV6-4	NA	TGTGCCAGCAGTGAATTCGCAGGGGCGGGTACGCAGTATTTT	CASSEFAGAGTQYF
TRBJ1-4	NA	TRBV19	NA	TGTGCCAGTAGTAAAGGGGAGGGAGATGAAAAACTGTTTTTT	CASSKGEGDEKLFF
TRBJ2-7	NA	TRBV19	NA	TGTGCCAGTGGCCCGGACATGGACTACGAGCAGTACTTC	CASGPDMDYEQYF
TRBJ2-7	NA	TRBV3-1/TRBV3-2	NA	TGTGCCAGCAGCCAAGATAACTACGAGCAGTACTTC	CASSQDNYEQYF
TRBJ2-1	NA	TRBV3-1/TRBV3-2	NA	TGTGCCAGCAGCCGACGACTAACCTCTTTCTACAATGAGCAGTTCTTC	CASSRRLTSFYNEQFF
TRBJ2-7	NA	TRBV5-1	once	TGCGCCAGCAGCCCCGGGGGGACAGGCCCCTACGAGCAGTACTTC	CASSPGGTGPYEQYF
TRBJ1-2	TRBD1	TRBV19	NA	TGTGCCAGTACACTGGACAGGGGGCACTATGGCTACACCTTC	CASTLDRGHYGYTF
TRBJ1-1	NA	TRBV11-3	few	TGTGCCAGCAGCTTAGACGTGAACACTGAAGCTTTCTTT	CASSLDVNTEAFF
TRBJ2-3	TRBD2	TRBV7-9	NA	TGTGCCAGCTCTGCGGGAGGAGCAGATACGCAGTATTTT	CASSAGGADTQYF
TRBJ2-1	NA	TRBV7-9	few	TGTGCCAGCAGCTCGCGGTCACCTTACTACAATGAGCAGTTCTTC	CASSSRSPYYNEQFF
TRBJ1-3	NA	TRBV18	NA	TGTGCCAGCTCACCATTTAAGGGGGAAAGCTCTGGAAACACCATATATTTT	CASSPFKGESSGNTIYF
TRBJ2-1	NA	TRBV27	NA	TGTGCCAGCAGTTTATACGGAGACAATGAGCAGTTCTTC	CASSLYGDNEQFF
TRBJ1-3	NA	TRBV18	few	TGTGCCAGCTCACCCCCCACCCTAAGAAACACCATATATTTT	CASSPPTLRNTIYF
TRBJ2-1	NA	TRBV29-1	many	TGCAGCGTGGAGACTCCCTCCTACAATGAGCAGTTCTTC	CSVETPSYNEQFF
TRBJ2-3	TRBD2	TRBV15	NA	TGTGCCACCAGCAGTCTGCTAGCGGGTCCCACAGATACGCAGTATTTT	CATSSLLAGPTDTQYF
TRBJ2-1	TRBD2	TRBV2	NA	TGTGCCAGCAGTGAAGGTCGCGGGGCGGGAGATCTGTTCTTC	CASSEGRGAGDLFF
TRBJ1-3	TRBD1	TRBV9	once	TGTGCCAGCAGCATAAGACCGACAGGGGACACCATATATTTT	CASSIRPTGDTIYF
TRBJ1-6	NA	TRBV7-2	NA	TGTGCCAGCAGCCCAATGACACGAGCAAATTCACCCCTCCACTTT	CASSPMTRANSPLHF
TRBJ1-2	NA	TRBV25-1	NA	TGTGCCAGCAGTGACACTACCAACTATGGCTACACCTTC	CASSDTTNYGYTF
TRBJ1-3	NA	TRBV11-2	NA	TGTGCCAGCAGCCTAGGGTTTCAGGACACCATATATTTT	CASSLGFQDTIYF
TRBJ2-3	NA	TRBV7-3	NA	TGTGCCAGCAGCGCCCTCGAGGAGTCGACGCAGTATTTT	CASSALEESTQYF
TRBJ1-6	NA	TRBV24-1	NA	TGTGCCACCAGTGTTACAGATAATTCACCCCTCCACTTT	CATSVTDNSPLHF
TRBJ1-5	NA	TRBV2	NA	TGTGCCAGCAGTGACAACAATAATCAGCCCCAGCATTTT	CASSDNNNQPQHF
TRBJ2-7	TRBD1	TRBV28	NA	TGTGCCAGCAGTTTACCCGGGACAGGCTCCTACGAGCAGTACTTC	CASSLPGTGSYEQYF
TRBJ2-2	TRBD2	TRBV3-1/TRBV3-2	once	TGTGCCAGCAGCCAGGCGGGGGAACCCACCGGGGAGCTGTTTTTT	CASSQAGEPTGELFF
TRBJ1-6	TRBD1	TRBV2	NA	TGTGCCAGCAGTGCGGGGACAGGGGTTTCACCCCTCCACTTT	CASSAGTGVSPLHF
TRBJ2-1	NA	TRBV11-3	once	TGTGCCAGCAGCTTGATAGAACCTAATGAGCAGTTCTTC	CASSLIEPNEQFF
TRBJ2-1	NA	TRBV14	NA	TGTGCCAGCAGCCAAGACATACTTGTCAATGAGCAGTTCTTC	CASSQDILVNEQFF
TRBJ2-7	TRBD1	TRBV5-1	few	TGCGCCAGCAGGGGGGACAGCTACGAGCAGTACTTC	CASRGDSYEQYF
TRBJ1-3	TRBD1	TRBV30	once	TGTGCCTGGAGTGGAACAGGGGCTGGAAACACCATATATTTT	CAWSGTGAGNTIYF
TRBJ2-5	TRBD2	TRBV10-2	once	TGCGCCAGCGGGAGGGGAGAGACCCAGTACTTC	CASGRGETQYF
TRBJ2-2	TRBD1	TRBV7-2	NA	TGTGCCAGCAGCTCCAGGGGGCGCCCAGGCACCGGGGAGCTGTTTTTT	CASSSRGRPGTGELFF
TRBJ1-2	NA	TRBV6-5	NA	TGTGCCAGCGGTCCGGGGTGGGGACTCTATGGCTACACCTTC	CASGPGWGLYGYTF
TRBJ2-2	NA	TRBV11-2	NA	TGTGCCAGCAGGTTAACCGGAGCCGGGGAGCTGTTTTTT	CASRLTGAGELFF
TRBJ1-6	NA	TRBV21-1	NA	TGTGCCAGCGAGGAGGGAGGTCACTCACCCCTCCACTTT	CASEEGGHSPLHF
TRBJ2-2	NA	TRBV5-6	few	TGTGCCAGCAGCTTTGAGATTGTCGCGAACACCGGGGAGCTGTTTTTT	CASSFEIVANTGELFF
TRBJ2-7	NA	TRBV24-1	NA	TGTGCCACCAGTGATGGAGGGGGCAGGTACGAGCAGTACTTC	CATSDGGGRYEQYF
TRBJ2-3	TRBD1	TRBV7-3	NA	TGTGCCAGCAGCACTGGGACAGGGGGCAGCTCAGATACGCAGTATTTT	CASSTGTGGSSDTQYF